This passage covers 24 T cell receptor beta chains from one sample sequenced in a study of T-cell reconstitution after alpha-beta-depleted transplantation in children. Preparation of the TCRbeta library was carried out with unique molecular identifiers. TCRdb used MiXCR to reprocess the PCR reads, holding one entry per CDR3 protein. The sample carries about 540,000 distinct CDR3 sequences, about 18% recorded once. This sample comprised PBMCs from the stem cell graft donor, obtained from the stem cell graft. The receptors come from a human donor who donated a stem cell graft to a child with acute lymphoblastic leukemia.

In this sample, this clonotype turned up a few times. CDR3 in DNA: TGTGCCAGCAGCTTAGTAACTGGGAGAGGGGAGACCCAGTACTTC. It encodes CASSLVTGRGETQYF. The chain has TRBV11-2 and TRBJ2-5; a weak D match, TRBD2 (5 bases). V was cut by 1 base and J by 5 bases, with 14 bases left in between. The germline CDR1 and CDR2 sequences are SGHAT and FQNNGV. CDR3 size: 15 residues.

The DNA for the CDR3 is TGCGCCAGCAGCTTGGGAGCGACTAGCGGGACTTACTTC. Protein: CASSLGATSGTYF. The chain has TRBV5-1 and TRBJ2-7, with TRBD2 matching over 11 bases. V was pared by 0 bases and J by 13 bases, with 6 bases of the junction left unmatched. From germline, CDR1 is SGHRS and CDR2 YFSETQ. The length of the CDR3 is 13 residues.

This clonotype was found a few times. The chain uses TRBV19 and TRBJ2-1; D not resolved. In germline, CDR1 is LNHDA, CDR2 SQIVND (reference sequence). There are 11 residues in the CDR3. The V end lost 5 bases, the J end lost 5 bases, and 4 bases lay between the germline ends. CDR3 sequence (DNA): TGTGCCAGTAGTGGGCACAATGAGCAGTTCTTC. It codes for CASSGHNEQFF.

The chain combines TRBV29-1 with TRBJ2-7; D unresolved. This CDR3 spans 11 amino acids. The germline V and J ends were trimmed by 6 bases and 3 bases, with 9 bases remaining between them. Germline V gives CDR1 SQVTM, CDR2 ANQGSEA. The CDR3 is CSVQENYEQYF. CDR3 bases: TGCAGCGTCCAGGAGAACTACGAGCAGTACTTC.

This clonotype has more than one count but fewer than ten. CDR3 DNA sequence: TGTGCCACCAGTGATTTGAGCGGGACTAGCACAGATACGCAGTATTTT. Its protein is CATSDLSGTSTDTQYF. This sequence joins TRBV24-1 and TRBJ2-3, with 7 bases matching TRBD2. Germline CDR1 is KGHDR and CDR2 is SFDVKD. CDR3 length: 16 residues. With V trimmed by 0 bases and J by 0 bases, 2 bases remained unmatched.

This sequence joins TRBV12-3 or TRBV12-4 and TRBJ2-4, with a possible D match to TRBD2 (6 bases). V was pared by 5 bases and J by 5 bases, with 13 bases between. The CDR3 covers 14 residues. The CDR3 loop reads CASSPSDPENIQYF. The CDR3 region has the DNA TGTGCCAGCAGTCCTAGCGACCCCGAAAACATTCAGTACTTC.

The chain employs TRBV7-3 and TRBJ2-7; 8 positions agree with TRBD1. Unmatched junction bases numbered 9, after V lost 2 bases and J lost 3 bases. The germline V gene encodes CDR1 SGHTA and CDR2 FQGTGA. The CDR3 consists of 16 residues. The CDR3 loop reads CASSLVSGTGFYEQYF. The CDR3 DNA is TGTGCCAGCAGCTTAGTGTCGGGGACAGGCTTCTACGAGCAGTACTTC.

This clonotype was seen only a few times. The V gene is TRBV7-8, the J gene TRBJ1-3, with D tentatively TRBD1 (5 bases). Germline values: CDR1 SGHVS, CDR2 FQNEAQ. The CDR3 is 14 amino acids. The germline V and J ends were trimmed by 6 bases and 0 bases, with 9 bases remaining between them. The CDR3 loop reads CASRTEDSGNTIYF. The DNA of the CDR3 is TGTGCCAGCAGGACAGAAGACTCTGGAAACACCATATATTTT.

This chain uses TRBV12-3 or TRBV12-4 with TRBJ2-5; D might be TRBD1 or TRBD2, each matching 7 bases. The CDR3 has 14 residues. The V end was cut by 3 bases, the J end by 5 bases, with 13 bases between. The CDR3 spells CASSLTQGGETQYF. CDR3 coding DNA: TGTGCCAGCAGTTTGACCCAGGGGGGGGAGACCCAGTACTTC.

The CDR3 DNA follows: TGTGCCAGCAGTTTGTGGGGCAGCCAGGGCGGGTCACCCCTCCACTTT. Translating gives CASSLWGSQGGSPLHF. This chain connects TRBV12-3 or TRBV12-4 to TRBJ1-6, with a weak D call TRBD1 (5 bases). The CDR3 runs to 16 residues. Between the trimmed V and J ends, which lost 3 bases and 10 bases, there was a span of 19 bases.

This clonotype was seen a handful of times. In DNA form, the CDR3 reads TGCAGTGCTAGACCCAGGGGGCCGAATGAAGCTTTCTTT. Protein product: CSARPRGPNEAFF. The chain is built from TRBV20-1 and TRBJ1-1, with 8 bases fitting TRBD1. The CDR3 consists of 13 residues. V shed 2 bases, J shed 7 bases, and the junction held 6 bases outside the gene matches. The V gene's germline CDR1 is DFQATT and CDR2 SNEGSKA (reference sequence).

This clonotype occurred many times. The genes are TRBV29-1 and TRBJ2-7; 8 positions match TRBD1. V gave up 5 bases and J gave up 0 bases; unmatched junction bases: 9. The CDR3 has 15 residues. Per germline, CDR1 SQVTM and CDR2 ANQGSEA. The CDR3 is CSVSTPGGPSYEQYF. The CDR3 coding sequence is TGCAGCGTTTCAACTCCAGGGGGCCCCTCCTACGAGCAGTACTTC.

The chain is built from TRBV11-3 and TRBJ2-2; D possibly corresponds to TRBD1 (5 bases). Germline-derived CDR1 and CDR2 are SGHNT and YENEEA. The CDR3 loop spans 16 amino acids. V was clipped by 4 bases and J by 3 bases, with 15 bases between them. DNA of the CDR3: TGTGCCAGCAGCTGGGGCTATACCGCCCACACCGGGGAGCTGTTTTTT. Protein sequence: CASSWGYTAHTGELFF.

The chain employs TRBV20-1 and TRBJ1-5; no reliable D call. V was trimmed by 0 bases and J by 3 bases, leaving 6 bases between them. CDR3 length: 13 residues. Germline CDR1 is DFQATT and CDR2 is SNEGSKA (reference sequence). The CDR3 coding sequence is TGCAGTGCTAGAGAAACAGCCAATCAGCCCCAGCATTTT. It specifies CSARETANQPQHF.

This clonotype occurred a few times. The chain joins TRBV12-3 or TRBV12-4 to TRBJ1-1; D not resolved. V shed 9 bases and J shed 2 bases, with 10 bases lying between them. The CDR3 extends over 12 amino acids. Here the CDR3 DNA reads TGTGCCAGTACCTCCTTTAACACTGAAGCTTTCTTT. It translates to CASTSFNTEAFF.

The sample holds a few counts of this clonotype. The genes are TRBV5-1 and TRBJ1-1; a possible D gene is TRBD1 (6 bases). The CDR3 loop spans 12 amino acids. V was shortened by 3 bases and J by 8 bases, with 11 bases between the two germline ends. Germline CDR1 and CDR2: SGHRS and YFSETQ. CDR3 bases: TGCGCCAGCAGCTGGAAGGACAGCGAAGCTTTCTTT. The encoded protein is CASSWKDSEAFF.

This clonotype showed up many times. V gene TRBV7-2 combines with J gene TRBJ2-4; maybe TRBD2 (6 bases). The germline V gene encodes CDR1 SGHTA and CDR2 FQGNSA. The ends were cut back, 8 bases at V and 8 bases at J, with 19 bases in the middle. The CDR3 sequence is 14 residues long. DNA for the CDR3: TGTGCCAGCGGACGAGGAGGGCCCCCGGACATTCAGTACTTC. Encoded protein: CASGRGGPPDIQYF.

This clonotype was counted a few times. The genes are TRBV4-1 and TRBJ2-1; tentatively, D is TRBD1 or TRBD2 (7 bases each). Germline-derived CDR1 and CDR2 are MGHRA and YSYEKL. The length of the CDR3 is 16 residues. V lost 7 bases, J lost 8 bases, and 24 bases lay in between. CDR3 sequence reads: CASTLTGAGAADEQFF. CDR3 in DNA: TGCGCCAGCACCCTAACAGGGGCGGGAGCAGCTGATGAGCAGTTCTTC.

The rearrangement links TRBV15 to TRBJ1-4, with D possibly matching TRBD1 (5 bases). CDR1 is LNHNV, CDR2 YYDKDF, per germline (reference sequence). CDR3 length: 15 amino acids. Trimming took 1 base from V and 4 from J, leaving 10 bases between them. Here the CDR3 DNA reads TGTGCCACCAGCAGAGTGGGGGAGCTTAATGAAAAACTGTTTTTT. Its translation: CATSRVGELNEKLFF. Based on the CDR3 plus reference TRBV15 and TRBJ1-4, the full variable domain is DAMVIQNPRYQVTQFGKPVTLSCSQTLNHNVMYWYQQKSSQAPKLLFHYYDKDFNNEADTPDNFQSRRPNTSFCFLDIRSPGLGDTAMYLCATSRVGELNEKLFFGSGTQLSVL.

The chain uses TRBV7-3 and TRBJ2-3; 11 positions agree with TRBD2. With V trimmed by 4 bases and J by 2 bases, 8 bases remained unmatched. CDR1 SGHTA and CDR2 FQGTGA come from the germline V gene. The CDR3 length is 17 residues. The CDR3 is CASSSVSSGRNTDTQYF. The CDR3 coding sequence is TGTGCCAGCAGCTCCGTATCTAGCGGGAGGAACACAGATACGCAGTATTTT.

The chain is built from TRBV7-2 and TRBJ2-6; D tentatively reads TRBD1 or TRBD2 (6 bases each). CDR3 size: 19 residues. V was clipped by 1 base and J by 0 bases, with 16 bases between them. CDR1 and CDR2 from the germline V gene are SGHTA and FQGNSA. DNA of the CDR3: TGTGCCAGCAGCTTAGGCCCTAAGGGGGGTTACTCTGGGGCCAACGTCCTGACTTTC. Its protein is CASSLGPKGGYSGANVLTF.

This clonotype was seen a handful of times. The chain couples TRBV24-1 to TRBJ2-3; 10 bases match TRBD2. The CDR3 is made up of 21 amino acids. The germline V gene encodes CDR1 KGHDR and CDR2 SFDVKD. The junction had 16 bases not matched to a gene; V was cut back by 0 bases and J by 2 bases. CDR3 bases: TGTGCCACCAGTGATTTGAGGAATCCTAGCGGGAGTCACCTTCCCACAGATACGCAGTATTTT. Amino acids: CATSDLRNPSGSHLPTDTQYF.

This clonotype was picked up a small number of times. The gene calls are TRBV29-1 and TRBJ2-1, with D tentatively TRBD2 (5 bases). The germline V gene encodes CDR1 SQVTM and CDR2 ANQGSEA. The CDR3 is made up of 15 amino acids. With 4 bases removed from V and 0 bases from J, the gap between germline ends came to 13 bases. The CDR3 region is CSVGGGYASYNEQFF. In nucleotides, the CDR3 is TGCAGCGTTGGCGGCGGGTACGCCTCCTACAATGAGCAGTTCTTC.

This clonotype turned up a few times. CDR3 amino acids: CSATWTSGGPDTQYF. DNA of the CDR3: TGCAGTGCTACCTGGACTAGCGGGGGTCCCGATACGCAGTATTTT. This sequence joins TRBV20-1 and TRBJ2-3; 13 bases align to TRBD2. After removal of 4 bases from V and 6 bases from J, the junction contained 7 bases not matched to a gene. Germline V gene lookup returns CDR1 DFQATT and CDR2 SNEGSKA (reference sequence). The CDR3 extends over 15 amino acids.